This T cell receptor (beta chain) is drawn from a study of blood T cell repertoires in COVID-19. Turning to the study itself: Researchers got acute and convalescent COVID-19 samples from the United States, Italy and Spain. In each case, the material was cDNA or gDNA derived from T cells, B-cell-depleted T cells, or PBMCs.

This clone was found once. As handled by the study authors: Nucleated cell counts were estimated from reference gene primer amplification. The data were produced by immunoSEQ multiplex PCR, yet TCRdb's version contains in-frame clones alone and is incomplete. D and trimming were read from the DNA, whereas the V and J calls and clone size are those reported in that table. The sample shows around 700,000 clones, approximately 90% of them seen only once. The CDR3 length is 15 residues. V dropped 4 bases and J dropped 10 bases, with 18 bases sitting between them. Germline CDR1 SGDLS, CDR2 YYNGEE. Input material: peripheral blood. The clonotype comes from a woman under 30 with acute or convalescent COVID-19. This chain connects TRBV9 to TRBJ1-6; D gene uncertain. The CDR3 nucleotides read TGTGCCAGCAGCACCTTCGAGAGGTCCGAATCACCCCTCCACTTT. Protein sequence: CASSTFERSESPLHF.